Each of the 8 T cell receptor beta chains below was sequenced from the same sample in a study of blood T cell repertoires in COVID-19. Clones were sequenced by immunoSEQ multiplex PCR, and TCRdb holds only the in-frame ones, with some missing. Among 140,000 or so clones listed, more than 75% were seen once. Sequenced sample: peripheral blood. These receptors were taken from a woman between 45 and 65 years old with active or convalescent COVID-19.

The chain couples TRBV4-3 to TRBJ1-1; 10 bases are shared with TRBD1. The CDR3 consists of 18 residues. The V segment lost 0 bases and the J segment 1 base; nucleotides outside the gene matches: 8. Germline V lookup: CDR1 LGHNA, CDR2 YSLEER. CDR3 bases: TGCGCCAGCAGCCAAGAACCGGGACAGGGGATAGCGAACACTGAAGCTTTCTTT. It codes for CASSQEPGQGIANTEAFF.

A single count supports this clone. The chain is built from TRBV27 and TRBJ1-2, with TRBD1 matching 7 bases. This CDR3 is built from 16 residues. CDR1 is MNHEY and CDR2 is SMNVEV in the germline V gene (reference sequence). V lost 7 bases, J lost 4 bases, and 15 bases stayed unmatched. The CDR3 is CASTHGTGGGSYGYTF. The CDR3 DNA reads TGTGCCAGCACCCATGGAACGGGAGGGGGCTCCTATGGCTACACCTTC.

J is TRBJ2-3 and V is TRBV3-1 (or the pseudogene TRBV3-2), with TRBD2 matching over 15 bases. This CDR3 comprises 17 residues. Germline assignment: CDR1 LGHDT and CDR2 YNNKEL (reference sequence). J gave up 6 bases and V 4 bases, and 8 bases lay outside the gene matches. CDR3 coding DNA: TGTGCCAGCAGCCTTTGGACTAGCGGGGGGGAAATGGATACGCAGTATTTT. Translation: CASSLWTSGGEMDTQYF.

The V call is TRBV7-2, the J call TRBJ2-7, with a possible D match to TRBD1 (6 bases). Germline CDR1 and CDR2: SGHTA and FQGNSA. This CDR3 contains 14 residues. V lost 5 bases, J lost 5 bases, and 16 bases lay in between. The CDR3 reads CASSIRFGTNEQYF. CDR3 nucleotide sequence: TGTGCCAGCAGCATTCGTTTCGGGACAAACGAGCAGTACTTC.

This clone came up many times. This rearrangement joins TRBV7-9 to TRBJ1-1; D unclear. The CDR3 has 14 amino acids. V was shortened by 5 bases and J by 11 bases, with 21 bases between the two germline ends. The germline V gene has CDR1 SEHNR and CDR2 FQNEAQ (reference sequence). The CDR3: CASSDLGGRNRAFF. CDR3 in DNA: TGTGCCAGCAGCGACCTAGGCGGCCGGAATAGGGCTTTCTTT.

The rearrangement uses TRBV29-1 and TRBJ2-3; 8 bases are shared with TRBD1. Germline CDR1 reads SQVTM; CDR2 reads ANQGSEA. Trimming cost V 8 bases and J 5 bases; bases outside gene matches: 6. The CDR3 is 12 residues long. This chain's CDR3 is CSLDRGQDTQYF. DNA for the CDR3: TGCAGCCTCGACAGGGGCCAAGATACGCAGTATTTT.

The J gene is TRBJ1-1, the V gene TRBV30; D uncertain. This CDR3 has 11 residues. The germline gives CDR1 GTSNPN, CDR2 SVGIG (reference sequence). V was trimmed by 1 base and J by 5 bases, leaving 5 bases between them. CDR3 loop: CAWSARTEAFF. CDR3 nucleotides: TGTGCCTGGAGTGCCCGTACTGAAGCTTTCTTT.

J is TRBJ2-7 and V is TRBV27; 7 nucleotides match TRBD1. Germline CDR1 is MNHEY and CDR2 is SMNVEV (reference sequence). J was trimmed by 0 bases and V by 3 bases; bases with no gene match: 8. There are 16 residues in the CDR3. The CDR3 DNA is TGTGCCAGCAGTTTTTCAGGGGGACCTCTCTCCTACGAGCAGTACTTC. Its translation: CASSFSGGPLSYEQYF.